A single sample is the source of the 31 T cell receptor beta chains below, sequenced in a study of blood T cells in healthy people across ages. Alongside a J-beta primer mix, a sample-barcoded 5' primer served in a second PCR lasting roughly 7 to 11 cycles. TCRdb ran MiXCR on the 5' RACE reads and lists one entry per CDR3 protein. The profile covers over 1,500,000 distinct CDR3 sequences, with about 39% appearing a single time and about 21% taken by the ten largest. Specimen: blood. These receptor sequences come from a human donor in good health.

The rearrangement uses TRBV6-1 and TRBJ1-1; no firm D call. From germline, CDR1 is MNHNS and CDR2 SASEGT. This CDR3 is built from 17 residues. V was cut by 0 bases and J by 2 bases, with 16 bases left in between. Written as DNA, the CDR3 is TGTGCCAGCAGTGAAGCTTTCTGGGGTAGTGGTAACACTGAAGCTTTCTTT. Its protein product is CASSEAFWGSGNTEAFF.

This clonotype appeared a few times. J is TRBJ1-2 and V is TRBV4-1, with 8 nucleotides matching TRBD1. The V gene end was trimmed by 8 bases and the J gene end by 7 bases; junction bases not matched to a gene: 15. CDR3 size: 15 residues. Germline CDR1 reads MGHRA; CDR2 reads YSYEKL. CDR3 DNA: TGCGCCAGCGGATCAATTCCGGGACAGGCGTTTGGCTACACCTTC. It specifies CASGSIPGQAFGYTF.

The chain combines TRBV29-1 with TRBJ1-2; D is unresolved. V shed 0 bases and J shed 7 bases, with 9 bases lying between them. The CDR3 length is 12 residues. Per the germline V gene, CDR1 is SQVTM and CDR2 is ANQGSEA. Here the CDR3 reads CSVEESRRGYTF. The CDR3 DNA follows: TGCAGCGTTGAAGAGTCCCGGCGTGGCTACACCTTC.

The chain carries TRBV29-1 and TRBJ2-1; D unresolved. The CDR3 totals 13 residues. Trimming cost V 4 bases and J 7 bases, with 14 bases left between them. Germline-derived CDR1 and CDR2 are SQVTM and ANQGSEA. CDR3 DNA sequence: TGCAGCGTTGGTCCCAGCTTAGTTAATGAGCAGTTCTTC. Protein product: CSVGPSLVNEQFF.

The rearrangement uses TRBV20-1 and TRBJ2-5, with 11 bases that match TRBD1. Germline CDR1 reads DFQATT; CDR2 reads SNEGSKA (reference sequence). CDR3 length: 17 residues. Trimming at V came to 4 bases and at J to 5 bases, leaving 15 bases not matched to a gene. In DNA form, the CDR3 reads TGCAGTGCTACCGGGACAGGGGGGCCTAATCCAGGGGAGACCCAGTACTTC. Amino acid sequence: CSATGTGGPNPGETQYF.

The chain links TRBV28 to TRBJ2-4, with D tentatively TRBD2 (5 bases). The CDR3 runs 12 residues. Trimming removed 3 bases from V and 15 bases from J, with 15 bases in between. CDR1 and CDR2 (germline): MDHEN, SYDVKM. The CDR3 DNA is TGTGCCAGCAGTTTCGGCCCAAGGGAGCGGTACTTC. As protein: CASSFGPRERYF.

The rearrangement links TRBV20-1 to TRBJ2-4; either TRBD1 or TRBD2 may fit D (6 bases each). Looked up from germline, CDR1 is DFQATT and CDR2 is SNEGSKA (reference sequence). The CDR3 sequence is 14 residues long. The germline V and J ends were trimmed by 0 bases and 13 bases, with 19 bases remaining between them. CDR3 bases: TGCAGTGCTAGAGACGGGGGCAATTACAATGAGCAGTACTTC. Protein product: CSARDGGNYNEQYF.

A few counts support this clonotype. The chain couples TRBV12-3 or TRBV12-4 to TRBJ2-1; D not certain. With the DNA end fitting TRBJ2-7 better, the J assignment may be wrong. The CDR3 consists of 15 residues. The CDR3 nucleotides read TGTGCCAGCAGTTTATTTACTCCTCCTAACAATGAGCAGTACTTC. Translated, it gives CASSLFTPPNNEQYF.

This clonotype was seen a few times. The CDR3 reads CATSADSNQPQHF. Here the CDR3 DNA reads TGTGCCACCAGTGCAGATAGCAATCAGCCCCAGCATTTT. The chain links TRBV24-1 to TRBJ1-5; D call uncertain. The ends were cut back, 5 bases at V and 0 bases at J, with 4 bases in the middle. Germline values: CDR1 KGHDR, CDR2 SFDVKD. The length of the CDR3 is 13 residues.

V and J are TRBV4-3 and TRBJ1-3; D gene ambiguous. The ends were cut back, 0 bases at V and 0 bases at J, with 12 bases in the middle. The CDR3 loop spans 17 amino acids. From germline, CDR1 is LGHNA and CDR2 YSLEER. The CDR3 protein is CASSQDLDSFSGNTIYF. CDR3 in DNA: TGCGCCAGCAGCCAAGATCTGGACTCCTTCTCTGGAAACACCATATATTTT.

On this clonotype itself: At one end the junction does not follow the germline gene, possibly because of a read error. This chain links TRBV15 with TRBJ2-7; no clear D. Germline lookup yields CDR1 LNHNV and CDR2 YYDKDF (reference sequence). This CDR3 comprises 15 residues. The CDR3 DNA follows: TGTGCCACCAACAGAGATAAGTACCGGGTCGACGAGCAGTACTTC. Protein product: CATNRDKYRVDEQYF.

This rearrangement joins TRBV29-1 to TRBJ2-7; no clear D gene. V was trimmed by 6 bases and J by 2 bases, leaving 17 bases between them. This CDR3 has 14 residues. Germline V lookup: CDR1 SQVTM, CDR2 ANQGSEA. In DNA, the CDR3 is TGCAGCGTCGTCGCCCTCTTCCTTCCCTACGAGCAGTACTTC. This translates into CSVVALFLPYEQYF.

This rearrangement joins TRBV20-1 to TRBJ2-1; possibly TRBD2 for D (5 bases). The CDR3 contains 16 residues. Trimming left V 2 bases short and J 2 bases short, with 16 bases between. The germline V gene encodes CDR1 DFQATT and CDR2 SNEGSKA (reference sequence). The CDR3 region is CSARLPAVGPYNEQFF. The CDR3 DNA reads as TGCAGTGCTAGACTGCCAGCGGTTGGTCCCTACAATGAGCAGTTCTTC.

This clonotype was detected only a few times. The J gene is TRBJ2-7, the V gene TRBV29-1; D is unresolved. Germline values: CDR1 SQVTM, CDR2 ANQGSEA. Trimming removed 0 bases from V and 3 bases from J, with 9 bases in between. The CDR3 has 13 amino acids. The CDR3 protein is CSVEDGVYYEQYF. For the CDR3, the DNA is TGCAGCGTTGAAGATGGTGTCTACTACGAGCAGTACTTC.

The chain uses TRBV12-3 or TRBV12-4 and TRBJ2-1; 14 nucleotides align to TRBD2. The junction had 4 bases not matched to a gene; V was cut back by 3 bases and J by 6 bases. The CDR3 consists of 16 residues. The CDR3 DNA sequence: TGTGCCAGCAGTTTGAGACTAGCGGGGGGGGGCAATGAGCAGTTCTTC. Amino acid sequence: CASSLRLAGGGNEQFF.

Written as DNA, the CDR3 is TGCGCCAGCAGCCAGCAATACCCTTCCACAGATACGCAGTATTTT. It specifies CASSQQYPSTDTQYF. V and J are TRBV4-1 and TRBJ2-3; the D is unclear. V lost 3 bases and J lost 2, with 12 bases in between. The CDR3 extends over 15 amino acids. CDR1 is MGHRA and CDR2 is YSYEKL in the germline V gene.

The sample holds a few counts of this clonotype. The chain couples TRBV6-5 to TRBJ1-5; D is uncertain. V lost 5 bases and J lost 0, with 5 bases in between. Per the germline V gene, CDR1 is MNHEY and CDR2 is SVGAGI. The CDR3 contains 13 residues. CDR3 DNA: TGTGCCAGCAGTGCGCTTAGCAATCAGCCCCAGCATTTT. It yields the protein CASSALSNQPQHF.

This clonotype was seen a handful of times. CDR3 coding DNA: TGCAGCTTGGGACATTTGAACACTGAAGCTTTCTTT. This encodes CSLGHLNTEAFF. J is TRBJ1-1 and V is TRBV29-1, with D possibly being TRBD1 (6 bases). Germline V lookup: CDR1 SQVTM, CDR2 ANQGSEA. The ends were cut back, 8 bases at V and 0 bases at J, with 10 bases in the middle. The CDR3 sequence is 12 residues long.

This chain joins TRBV7-8 and TRBJ2-3; 9 bases match TRBD2. The CDR3 has 13 amino acids. J lost 8 bases, V lost 3 bases, and 3 bases had no gene match. The germline CDR1 and CDR2 sequences are SGHVS and FQNEAQ. This CDR3 is CASSFRLAVTQYF. In DNA, the CDR3 is TGTGCCAGCAGCTTTAGACTAGCGGTTACGCAGTATTTT.

About this clonotype itself: A much larger clone lies a single base off, so this may be a read error. This sequence joins TRBV6-4 and TRBJ2-3; 7 bases fit TRBD2. The length of the CDR3 is 15 residues. CDR1 MRHNA and CDR2 SNTAGT come from the germline V gene. The CDR3 reads CASSRLADSTDTLYF. The CDR3 nucleotides read TGTGCCAGCAGCCGACTAGCAGATTCCACAGATACGCTGTATTTT.

The rearrangement joins TRBV28 to TRBJ2-1; TRBD2 matches at 7 bases. The CDR3 consists of 15 residues. Trimming at V came to 4 bases and at J to 9 bases, leaving 12 bases not matched to a gene. CDR1 MDHEN and CDR2 SYDVKM come from the germline V gene. This CDR3 reads CASSSPRRGRGEQFF. DNA of the CDR3: TGTGCCAGCAGTTCCCCCCGGCGGGGGAGGGGTGAGCAGTTCTTC.

Worth noting for this clonotype: A read error may produce the germline difference seen at one junction end. The chain is built from TRBV4-3 and TRBJ2-1; D gene ambiguous. There are 17 residues in the CDR3. CDR1 LGHNA and CDR2 YSLEER come from the germline V gene. The CDR3 region has the DNA TGCGTCAGCAGCCAAGACCTAGGAGACCTGTCCTACAATGAGCAGTTCTTC. Protein product: CVSSQDLGDLSYNEQFF.

This sequence joins TRBV7-8 and TRBJ1-5; D is ambiguous. The CDR3 has 13 residues. The V gene's germline CDR1 is SGHVS and CDR2 FQNEAQ. V was shortened by 3 bases and J by 3 bases, with 6 bases between the two germline ends. The CDR3: CASSFNVNQPQHF. The CDR3 DNA follows: TGTGCCAGCAGCTTTAATGTCAATCAGCCCCAGCATTTT.

This clonotype was seen repeatedly, ten times or more. The chain couples TRBV6-6 to TRBJ2-3; TRBD2 matches at 14 bases. Germline V CDR1 and CDR2: MNHNY, SVGAGI (reference sequence). J was trimmed by 0 bases and V by 2 bases; bases with no gene match: 1. This CDR3 is built from 17 residues. Here the CDR3 DNA reads TGTGCCAGCAGTTACGGGACTAGCGGGGGTAGCACAGATACGCAGTATTTT. It codes for CASSYGTSGGSTDTQYF.

This chain uses TRBV9 with TRBJ1-4; D uncertain. Trimming took 4 bases from V and 5 from J, leaving 12 bases between them. CDR1 is SGDLS, CDR2 YYNGEE, per germline. CDR3 length equals 14 residues. The CDR3 nucleotides read TGTGCCAGCAGCCGTGGTGCGCCGAATGAAAAACTGTTTTTT. Its protein is CASSRGAPNEKLFF. Full variable domain (rest looked up from reference TRBV9 and TRBJ1-4): DSGVTQTPKHLITATGQRVTLRCSPRSGDLSVYWYQQSLDQGLQFLIQYYNGEERAKGNILERFSAQQFPDLHSELNLSSLELGDSALYFCASSRGAPNEKLFFGSGTQLSVL.

V usage is TRBV4-2 and J usage is TRBJ1-2; D uncertain. V lost 3 bases and J lost 8, with 22 bases in between. The CDR3 covers 16 residues. The germline CDR1 and CDR2 sequences are LGHNA and YNFKEQ. CDR3 residues: CASSHDTRGRLGGYTF. The CDR3 coding sequence is TGTGCCAGCAGCCACGATACGCGTGGGAGGTTGGGCGGCTACACCTTC.

V gene TRBV11-2 combines with J gene TRBJ2-7; no reliable D call. Germline V lookup: CDR1 SGHAT, CDR2 FQNNGV. The CDR3 has 15 amino acids. Trimming removed 0 bases from V and 2 bases from J, with 11 bases in between. The CDR3 DNA follows: TGTGCCAGCAGCTTAGATCTAGGAAGCGCCTACGAGCAGTACTTC. Its translation: CASSLDLGSAYEQYF.

This rearrangement joins TRBV2 to TRBJ2-7; D remains unclear. The V end lost 4 bases, the J end lost 1 base, and 8 bases lay between the germline ends. There are 13 residues in the CDR3. Germline lookup yields CDR1 SNHLY and CDR2 FYNNEI. The CDR3 region has the DNA TGTGCCAGCAGTGTTAGGGTTTCCTACGAGCAGTACTTC. Protein sequence: CASSVRVSYEQYF.

This chain links TRBV9 with TRBJ2-2; the match to TRBD2 covers 14 bases. V lost 4 bases, J lost 2 bases, and 10 bases stayed unmatched. In germline, CDR1 is SGDLS, CDR2 YYNGEE. The CDR3 sequence is 19 residues long. In DNA, the CDR3 is TGTGCCAGCAGCTCACACGGGACTAGCGGGGGCCAAAACACCGGGGAGCTGTTTTTT. Translating it yields CASSSHGTSGGQNTGELFF.

About this clonotype itself: Its ends do not fully match the called genes, so a read error is possible. V gene TRBV20-1 combines with J gene TRBJ2-3; D uncertain. The V gene's germline CDR1 is DFQATT and CDR2 SNEGSKA (reference sequence). There are 13 residues in the CDR3. In DNA form, the CDR3 reads TGCAGTGCTTTTCTTCCTAGTGGAGATGCGCAGTATTTT. Encoded protein: CSAFLPSGDAQYF.

This clonotype was counted ten times or more. The chain recombines TRBV18 with TRBJ2-1; tentatively, D is TRBD2 (6 bases). V lost 2 bases to trimming and J lost 7 bases, with 6 bases between them. Looked up from germline, CDR1 is KGHSH and CDR2 is LQKENI. The CDR3 has 12 residues. In nucleotides, the CDR3 is TGTGCCAGCTCACCAGCGGGGAATGAGCAGTTCTTC. Its translation: CASSPAGNEQFF.